One and the same sample provided the 10 T cell receptor beta chains below, sequenced in a study of cytomegalovirus exposure and HLA in healthy donors. Here immunoSEQ multiplex PCR was the method, and the copy in TCRdb shows in-frame clones only, minus some. The sample holds about 360,000 clones, 80% to 90% seen once. Input material: PBMCs. These TCRs come from a woman between 18 and 30 years old in good health and CMV-seronegative.

The chain recombines TRBV4-1 with TRBJ2-1; TRBD1 matches 7 bases. The CDR3 is 13 amino acids. CDR1 and CDR2 from the germline V gene are MGHRA and YSYEKL. V lost 3 bases and J lost 9; bases outside the gene matches: 5. The CDR3, as DNA: TGCGCCAGCAGCCAGGGACAGTCTTTTGAGCAGTTCTTC. It encodes CASSQGQSFEQFF.

The chain has TRBV28 and TRBJ2-1; TRBD1 matches at 10 bases. The V gene's germline CDR1 is MDHEN and CDR2 SYDVKM. J lost 6 bases, V lost 2 bases, and 1 base had no gene match. CDR3 length: 14 amino acids. CDR3 sequence reads: CASSLRDRGNEQFF. DNA of the CDR3: TGTGCCAGCAGTTTAAGGGACAGGGGCAATGAGCAGTTCTTC.

The genes are TRBV19 and TRBJ1-2; 7 positions agree with TRBD1. Per germline, CDR1 LNHDA and CDR2 SQIVND (reference sequence). This CDR3 has 15 residues. V gave up 4 bases and J gave up 6 bases; unmatched junction bases: 11. The CDR3: CASSTELTGLNGYTF. CDR3 nucleotide sequence: TGTGCCAGTAGTACCGAGCTGACAGGGTTGAATGGCTACACCTTC.

V usage is TRBV2 and J usage is TRBJ2-3; 12 bases match TRBD2. Losses at the gene ends were 9 bases for V and 0 bases for J; bases not matched to a gene: 4. This CDR3 contains 15 residues. Germline V gene sequence: CDR1 SNHLY, CDR2 FYNNEI. CDR3 nucleotides: TGTGCCAGTAGGCTAGCGGGGGGGAGCACAGATACGCAGTATTTT. It is translated as CASRLAGGSTDTQYF. The full variable domain, with the rest looked up from reference TRBV2 and TRBJ2-3, is EPEVTQTPSHQVTQMGQEVILRCVPISNHLYFYWYRQILGQKVEFLVSFYNNEISEKSEIFDDQFSVERPDGSNFTLKIRSTKLEDSAMYFCASRLAGGSTDTQYFGPGTRLTVL.

The chain has TRBV11-2 and TRBJ2-7; D is ambiguous. The CDR3 runs to 13 residues. Trimming shortened V by 5 bases and J by 6 bases, and 14 bases separated the two germline ends. Per germline, CDR1 SGHAT and CDR2 FQNNGV. The CDR3 loop is CASSHEISLEQYF. The DNA for the CDR3 is TGTGCCAGCAGCCATGAGATTTCCCTCGAGCAGTACTTC.

In this sample, this clone turned up once. The chain has TRBV5-5 and TRBJ1-4; D might be TRBD1 (5 bases). This CDR3 spans 16 amino acids. Germline CDR1 is SGHKS and CDR2 is YYEKEE (reference sequence). Trimming left V 0 bases short and J 4 bases short, with 13 bases between. The DNA of the CDR3 is TGTGCCAGCAGCTTGGGACTGGACACCTTTAATGAAAAACTGTTTTTT. This codes for CASSLGLDTFNEKLFF.

The rearrangement links TRBV7-8 to TRBJ2-1; 10 bases are shared with TRBD1. Germline CDR1 SGHVS, CDR2 FQNEAQ. The CDR3 sequence is 17 residues long. J gave up 6 bases and V 5 bases, and 13 bases lay outside the gene matches. The CDR3 DNA reads TGTGCCAGCAGCCTCCGGGACAGGGGCTCCTCCAGCAATGAGCAGTTCTTC. Residues: CASSLRDRGSSSNEQFF. The full variable domain, rest sourced from reference TRBV7-8 and TRBJ2-1, is GAGVSQSPRYKVAKRGQDVALRCDPISGHVSLFWYQQALGQGPEFLTYFQNEAQLDKSGLPSDRFFAERPEGSVSTLKIQRTQQEDSAVYLCASSLRDRGSSSNEQFFGPGTRLTVL.

CDR3: CASGESRGRGEQYF. The CDR3, as DNA: TGTGCCAGCGGAGAGTCCAGGGGGCGCGGGGAGCAGTACTTC. The J gene is TRBJ2-7, the V gene TRBV7-2, with TRBD1 identical over 8 bases. This CDR3 region has 14 residues. Trimming at V came to 8 bases and at J to 7 bases, leaving 13 bases not matched to a gene. CDR1 and CDR2 from the germline V gene are SGHTA and FQGNSA.

This chain uses TRBV9 with TRBJ1-2, with 7 bases identical to TRBD1. V dropped 2 bases and J dropped 4; count of bases not matched to a gene: 8. The length of the CDR3 is 15 residues. Germline V lookup: CDR1 SGDLS, CDR2 YYNGEE. The CDR3 loop is CASSVGTAEGYGYTF. The CDR3 nucleotides are TGTGCCAGCAGCGTGGGGACAGCCGAGGGCTATGGCTACACCTTC.

CDR3 nucleotides: TGCAGCGTTGCTAGGGGCCGCTACGAGCAGTACTTC. Translation: CSVARGRYEQYF. The genes are TRBV29-1 and TRBJ2-7; tentatively, D is TRBD1 (5 bases). V was trimmed by 4 bases and J by 3 bases, leaving 10 bases between them. This CDR3 has 12 residues. The V gene's germline CDR1 is SQVTM and CDR2 ANQGSEA.